What follows are 24 T cell receptor beta chains derived from one specimen sequenced in a study of T cells in Graves' hyperthyroidism and ophthalmopathy. From RNA transcripts, TCR beta CDR3 regions were amplified. HTBI primers were employed in a first-round RT-PCR of the TCR CDR3. TCRdb re-analysed the multiplex PCR reads in MiXCR, keeping a single row per CDR3 protein. The sample contains 660,000 or so distinct CDR3 sequences, over 40% of which appear only once. Source material: peripheral blood or thyroid tissue (not recorded which). Every receptor here comes from an adult man with Graves' disease, either hyperthyroidism or ophthalmopathy (not recorded which).

This clonotype was counted ten times or more. The rearrangement uses TRBV5-1 and TRBJ1-2, with unresolved D. V was shortened by 1 base and J by 0 bases, with 4 bases between the two germline ends. The CDR3 loop spans 13 amino acids. The germline CDR1 and CDR2 sequences are SGHRS and YFSETQ. This chain's CDR3 is CASSLTTNYGYTF. CDR3 DNA sequence: TGCGCCAGCAGCTTGACAACTAACTATGGCTACACCTTC.

This chain links TRBV5-6 with TRBJ1-2, with 8 bases lining up with TRBD1. Germline CDR1 is SGHDT and CDR2 is YYEEEE. The length of the CDR3 is 15 residues. Losses at the gene ends were 4 bases for V and 4 bases for J; bases not matched to a gene: 9. The CDR3 here is CASSQDRDRFYGYTF. CDR3 bases: TGTGCCAGCAGCCAAGATCGGGACAGGTTCTATGGCTACACCTTC.

A few counts support this clonotype. This chain connects TRBV2 to TRBJ2-5, with TRBD1 matching 7 bases. Losses at the gene ends were 3 bases for V and 3 bases for J; bases not matched to a gene: 13. In germline, CDR1 is SNHLY, CDR2 FYNNEI. There are 17 residues in the CDR3. As DNA, the CDR3 is TGTGCCAGCAGTGAGGGGCCCTGGGACAGTAAGGAAGAGACCCAGTACTTC. Translating it yields CASSEGPWDSKEETQYF.

This clonotype was counted a single time. This chain joins TRBV7-9 and TRBJ1-2; D gene ambiguous. Trimming cost V 6 bases and J 4 bases, with 18 bases left between them. The CDR3 consists of 15 residues. CDR1 is SEHNR, CDR2 FQNEAQ, per germline (reference sequence). The CDR3 region is CASSAREGDGYGYTF. The CDR3 DNA is TGTGCCAGCAGTGCTAGGGAGGGAGATGGCTATGGCTACACCTTC.

This clonotype was detected a few times. The chain has TRBV7-9 and TRBJ1-2; D not resolved. V dropped 3 bases and J dropped 6 bases, with 8 bases sitting between them. The CDR3 spans 12 residues. Looked up from germline, CDR1 is SEHNR and CDR2 is FQNEAQ (reference sequence). CDR3 nucleotide sequence: TGTGCCAGCAGCTTCCGGACGGATGGCTACACCTTC. Amino acid sequence: CASSFRTDGYTF.

The chain recombines TRBV12-3 or TRBV12-4 with TRBJ1-5, with 10 bases identical to TRBD1. The CDR3 is 14 amino acids. The V gene end was trimmed by 6 bases and the J gene end by 6 bases; junction bases not matched to a gene: 5. The CDR3: CASRSTGGFQPQHF. The CDR3 DNA reads TGTGCCAGCAGGTCGACAGGGGGCTTTCAGCCCCAGCATTTT.

The J gene is TRBJ2-2, the V gene TRBV29-1; TRBD1 or TRBD2 may be the D gene (5 bases each). This CDR3 comprises 12 residues. CDR1 and CDR2 from the germline V gene are SQVTM and ANQGSEA. V was pared by 4 bases and J by 6 bases, with 9 bases between. The CDR3 region has the DNA TGCAGCGTTGGGGACGGGCCCGGGGAGCTGTTTTTT. Translating gives CSVGDGPGELFF.

This clonotype was detected once. The chain joins TRBV6-6 to TRBJ2-5; perhaps TRBD1 as D (6 bases). Germline CDR1 reads MNHNY; CDR2 reads SVGAGI (reference sequence). The V gene lost 5 bases and the J gene lost 7 bases, with 11 bases spanning the gap. There are 12 residues in the CDR3. CDR3 DNA sequence: TGTGCCAGCAGTAAGGGGGAGCGGACCCAGTACTTC. It codes for CASSKGERTQYF.

The chain combines TRBV6-5 with TRBJ1-1, with D tentatively TRBD1 (5 bases). Germline V lookup: CDR1 MNHEY, CDR2 SVGAGI. Trimming shortened V by 6 bases and J by 4 bases, and 15 bases separated the two germline ends. This CDR3 contains 14 residues. CDR3: CASSRAGIGTEAFF. Written as DNA, the CDR3 is TGTGCCAGCAGCCGGGCAGGGATCGGCACTGAAGCTTTCTTT.

This clonotype was found many times. The chain carries TRBV15 and TRBJ2-2, with D unresolved. CDR1 is LNHNV and CDR2 is YYDKDF in the germline V gene (reference sequence). This CDR3 is 14 amino acids long. Trimming took off 0 bases at V and 5 bases at J, with 7 bases between the two ends. The CDR3, as DNA: TGTGCCACCAGCAGAGACCTAGGGACCGGGGAGCTGTTTTTT. Encoded protein: CATSRDLGTGELFF.

J is TRBJ1-2 and V is TRBV15; possibly TRBD1 for D (5 bases). V shed 0 bases and J shed 6 bases, with 11 bases lying between them. Germline V gene data show CDR1 as LNHNV and CDR2 as YYDKDF (reference sequence). The CDR3 extends over 14 amino acids. CDR3 region: CATSRDWQGDGYTF. The CDR3 nucleotides are TGTGCCACCAGCAGAGATTGGCAGGGCGATGGCTACACCTTC.

This clonotype has ten or more counts. This chain joins TRBV24-1 and TRBJ1-1; no clear D. This CDR3 is built from 13 residues. Germline values: CDR1 KGHDR, CDR2 SFDVKD. With 2 bases removed from V and 8 bases from J, the gap between germline ends came to 11 bases. The CDR3 is CATSDSGRSEAFF. CDR3 DNA: TGTGCCACCAGTGATTCCGGAAGGAGCGAAGCTTTCTTT.

V gene TRBV20-1 combines with J gene TRBJ2-5, with 10 positions matching TRBD1. V lost 5 bases and J lost 4; bases outside the gene matches: 19. The CDR3 is 18 residues long. Germline lookup yields CDR1 DFQATT and CDR2 SNEGSKA (reference sequence). CDR3 DNA sequence: TGCAGTGCTCCTTGGGGGACCGGGACAGGGGAAGGTAGAGAGACCCAGTACTTC. This encodes CSAPWGTGTGEGRETQYF.

A few counts support this clonotype. This rearrangement joins TRBV5-1 to TRBJ1-1; no clear D. The CDR3 extends over 14 amino acids. Trimming removed 2 bases at V and 1 base at J, with 9 bases between. Germline V gene data show CDR1 as SGHRS and CDR2 as YFSETQ. Here the CDR3 reads CASSLSPRNTEAFF. In DNA form, the CDR3 reads TGCGCCAGCAGCTTATCACCAAGGAACACTGAAGCTTTCTTT.

The chain carries TRBV7-2 and TRBJ2-7; 10 bases line up with TRBD2. This CDR3 comprises 14 residues. From germline, CDR1 is SGHTA and CDR2 FQGNSA. The J segment lost 7 bases and the V segment lost 3 bases, leaving 6 bases of the junction unmatched. The CDR3 protein is CASSLPLAGKEQYF. CDR3 nucleotide sequence: TGTGCCAGCAGCTTGCCACTAGCGGGGAAGGAGCAGTACTTC. The full variable domain, in which reference TRBV7-2 and TRBJ2-7 provide the parts outside the CDR3, is GAGVSQSPSNKVTEKGKDVELRCDPISGHTALYWYRQSLGQGLEFLIYFQGNSAPDKSGLPSDRFSAERTGGSVSTLTIQRTQQEDSAVYLCASSLPLAGKEQYFGPGTRLTVT.

This clonotype was counted ten times or more. CDR3 DNA sequence: TGTGCCAGCAGGTCAGGACAGGGTAAGGGCACTGAAGCTTTCTTT. Its translation: CASRSGQGKGTEAFF. The V call is TRBV6-6, the J call TRBJ1-1; 8 bases match TRBD1. Germline values: CDR1 MNHNY, CDR2 SVGAGI (reference sequence). This CDR3 has 15 residues. The ends lost 6 bases at V and 4 bases at J; junction bases unmatched: 10.

The table lists this clonotype with a few counts. The CDR3 loop is CASSSTGRGTLYGYTF. The CDR3 DNA reads as TGTGCCAGCAGCTCGACAGGGAGAGGGACCCTCTATGGCTACACCTTC. This chain links TRBV13 with TRBJ1-2, with 7 positions matching TRBD1. Trimming took 4 bases from V and 4 from J; bases not matched to a gene: 12. From germline, CDR1 is PRHDT and CDR2 FYEKMQ (reference sequence). The CDR3 extends over 16 amino acids.

The chain is built from TRBV12-3 or TRBV12-4 and TRBJ1-1; D is ambiguous. With 6 bases removed from V and 3 bases from J, the gap between germline ends came to 11 bases. This CDR3 comprises 13 residues. This CDR3 reads CASRTTDYTEAFF. The DNA of the CDR3 is TGTGCCAGCAGAACCACAGATTACACTGAAGCTTTCTTT.

This clonotype was counted many times. The genes are TRBV25-1 and TRBJ1-6; 7 bases map to TRBD1. The CDR3 runs to 14 residues. V was pared by 6 bases and J by 6 bases, with 5 bases of the junction left unmatched. The V gene's germline CDR1 is MGHDK and CDR2 SYGVNS. CDR3 in amino acids: CASSVNRGNSPLHF. DNA for the CDR3: TGTGCCAGCAGCGTAAACAGGGGTAATTCACCCCTCCACTTT.

This chain connects TRBV6-5 to TRBJ1-2; D unclear. The CDR3 loop spans 15 amino acids. V was pared by 6 bases and J by 8 bases, with 22 bases between. The V gene's germline CDR1 is MNHEY and CDR2 SVGAGI. The CDR3 region has the DNA TGTGCCAGCAGCCCCGCAGTAGGGTTTGGAGTCGGCTACACCTTC. As protein: CASSPAVGFGVGYTF.

In the case of this clonotype: The junction shows a germline mismatch at one end, possibly a read error. The genes are TRBV6-1 and TRBJ2-2; D call uncertain. Germline-derived CDR1 and CDR2 are MNHNS and SASEGT. The CDR3 length is 12 residues. The chain's CDR3 is CAISEASGELFF. In DNA, the CDR3 is TGTGCCATCAGTGAAGCTAGCGGGGAGCTGTTTTTT.

J is TRBJ1-2 and V is TRBV2; D unclear. Trimming took 7 bases from V and 3 from J, leaving 9 bases between them. The CDR3 has 12 amino acids. Germline V gene data show CDR1 as SNHLY and CDR2 as FYNNEI. CDR3 in amino acids: CASIDGYYGYTF. The CDR3 DNA sequence: TGTGCCAGCATTGACGGTTACTATGGCTACACCTTC. The full variable domain, in which reference TRBV2 and TRBJ1-2 provide the parts outside the CDR3, is EPEVTQTPSHQVTQMGQEVILRCVPISNHLYFYWYRQILGQKVEFLVSFYNNEISEKSEIFDDQFSVERPDGSNFTLKIRSTKLEDSAMYFCASIDGYYGYTFGSGTRLTVV.

This clonotype appeared many times. Mismatch with germline at one junction end may stem from a read error. The chain is built from TRBV4-1 and TRBJ1-5, with TRBD1 matching 8 bases. Germline V gene data show CDR1 as MGHRA and CDR2 as YSYEKL. The length of the CDR3 is 14 residues. The CDR3 coding sequence is TGTGCCAGCAGCCAAGGACAGGGAGGTCAGCCCCAGCATTTT. Amino acid sequence: CASSQGQGGQPQHF.

Here the CDR3 reads CASSRQAARNYEQYF. The DNA of the CDR3 is TGTGCCAGCAGCCGACAGGCGGCCCGAAACTACGAGCAGTACTTC. The rearrangement joins TRBV14 to TRBJ2-7; possible D gene TRBD1, 6 bases. This CDR3 contains 15 residues. V lost 4 bases, J lost 3 bases, and 16 bases lay in between. Germline loops: CDR1 SGHDN, CDR2 FVKESK.